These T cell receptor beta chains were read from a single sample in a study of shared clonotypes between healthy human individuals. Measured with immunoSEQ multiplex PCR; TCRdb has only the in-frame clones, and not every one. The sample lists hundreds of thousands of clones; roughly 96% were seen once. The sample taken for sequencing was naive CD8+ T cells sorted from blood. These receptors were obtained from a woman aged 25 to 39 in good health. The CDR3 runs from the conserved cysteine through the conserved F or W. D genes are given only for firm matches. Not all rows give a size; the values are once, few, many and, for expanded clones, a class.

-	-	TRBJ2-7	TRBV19	CASKGEVAVEQYF	TGTGCCTCGAAGGGGGAGGTCGCAGTGGAGCAGTACTTC
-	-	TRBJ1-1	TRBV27	CASSTGSNTEAFF	TGTGCCAGCAGTACAGGGTCGAACACTGAAGCTTTCTTT
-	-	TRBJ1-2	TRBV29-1	CSVEDNYGYTF	TGCAGCGTTGAAGATAACTATGGCTACACCTTC
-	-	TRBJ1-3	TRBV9	CASRDDRSGNTIYF	TGTGCCAGCAGGGACGACCGCTCTGGAAACACCATATATTTT
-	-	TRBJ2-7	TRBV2	CASSLSKGAETYEQYF	TGTGCCAGCAGTTTGTCAAAAGGGGCCGAAACCTACGAGCAGTACTTC
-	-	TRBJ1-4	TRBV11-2	CASRSPLATNEKLFF	TGTGCCAGCAGGTCCCCCCTTGCAACTAATGAAAAACTGTTTTTT
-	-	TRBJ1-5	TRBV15	CATSREGPGSAQHF	TGTGCCACCAGCAGAGAAGGGCCGGGGTCAGCCCAGCATTTT
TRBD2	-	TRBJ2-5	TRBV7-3	CASSTSGMAAETQYF	TGTGCCAGCAGCACTAGCGGGATGGCAGCCGAGACCCAGTACTTC
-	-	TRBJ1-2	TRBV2	CASSEVAQGKYGYTF	TGTGCCAGCAGTGAAGTTGCCCAGGGGAAGTATGGCTACACCTTC
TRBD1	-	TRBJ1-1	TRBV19	CASSPGTGGNTEAFF	TGTGCCAGTAGTCCCGGGACAGGAGGGAACACTGAAGCTTTCTTT
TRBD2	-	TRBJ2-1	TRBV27	CASSLAGLYNEQFF	TGTGCCAGCAGCTTAGCGGGACTCTACAATGAGCAGTTCTTC
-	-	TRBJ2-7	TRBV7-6	CASSFGETYEQYF	TGTGCCAGCAGCTTCGGAGAGACCTACGAGCAGTACTTC
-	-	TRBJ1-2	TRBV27	CASRGIYGYTF	TGTGCCAGCAGAGGGATCTATGGCTACACCTTC
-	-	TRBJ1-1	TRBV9	CASSGREPEAFF	TGTGCCAGCAGCGGCCGGGAACCTGAAGCTTTCTTT
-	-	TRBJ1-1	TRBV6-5	CAIGVNTEAFF	TGTGCCATTGGTGTGAACACTGAAGCTTTCTTT
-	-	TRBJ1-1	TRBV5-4	CASSLYENTEAFF	TGTGCCAGCAGCTTGTACGAGAACACTGAAGCTTTCTTT
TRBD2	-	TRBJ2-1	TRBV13	CASSPTGLATPSSYNEQFF	TGTGCCAGCAGCCCGACGGGACTAGCCACTCCGAGCTCCTACAATGAGCAGTTCTTC
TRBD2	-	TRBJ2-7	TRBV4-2	CASSQPGLAYEQYF	TGTGCCAGCAGCCAACCGGGACTAGCCTACGAGCAGTACTTC
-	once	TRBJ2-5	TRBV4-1	CASSQPARSQETQYF	TGCGCCAGCAGCCAACCCGCACGCAGTCAAGAGACCCAGTACTTC
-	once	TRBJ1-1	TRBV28	CASSFATEAFF	TGTGCCAGCAGTTTTGCTACTGAAGCTTTCTTT
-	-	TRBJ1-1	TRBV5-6	CASTQAMTELNTEAFF	TGTGCCAGCACCCAAGCAATGACGGAATTGAACACTGAAGCTTTCTTT
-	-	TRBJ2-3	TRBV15	CATSRRPRSDTQYF	TGTGCCACCAGCAGGAGACCGAGGTCAGATACGCAGTATTTT
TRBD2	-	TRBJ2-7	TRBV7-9	CASRRLAGDEQYF	TGTGCCAGCAGACGACTAGCGGGAGACGAGCAGTACTTC
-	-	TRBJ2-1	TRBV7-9	CASSLLGVNEQFF	TGTGCCAGCAGCTTATTGGGCGTCAATGAGCAGTTCTTC
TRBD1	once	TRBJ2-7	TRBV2	CASSTLDRGYEQYF	TGTGCCAGCAGCACTCTGGACAGGGGATACGAGCAGTACTTC
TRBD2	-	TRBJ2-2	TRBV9	CASSVEGGSGELFF	TGTGCCAGCAGCGTAGAGGGCGGGAGCGGGGAGCTGTTTTTT
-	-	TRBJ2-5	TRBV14	CASSQELQETQYF	TGTGCCAGCAGCCAAGAACTCCAAGAGACCCAGTACTTC
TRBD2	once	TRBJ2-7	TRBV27	CASRRGGLEQYF	TGTGCCAGCAGGCGGGGGGGGCTCGAGCAGTACTTC
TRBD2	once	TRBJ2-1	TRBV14	CASSQALAEYNEQFF	TGTGCCAGCAGCCAAGCACTAGCGGAATACAATGAGCAGTTCTTC
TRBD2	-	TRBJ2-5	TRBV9	CASSAPELAGLEETQYF	TGTGCCAGCAGCGCACCTGAATTAGCGGGACTTGAAGAGACCCAGTACTTC